The 6 T cell receptor beta chains below all came from one sample that was sequenced in a study of cytomegalovirus exposure and HLA in healthy donors. Sequencing was performed with immunoSEQ multiplex PCR; in TCRdb, only in-frame clones are kept and a portion is missing. The sample records about 200,000 clones, roughly 81% being singletons. The sequenced sample was PBMCs. The source of these receptors is a woman aged 25 to 39 in good health and CMV-seronegative.

The gene calls are TRBV25-1 and TRBJ1-1; D unresolved. With 4 bases removed from V and 7 bases from J, the gap between germline ends came to 7 bases. There are 11 residues in the CDR3. Germline CDR1 and CDR2: MGHDK and SYGVNS. In DNA, the CDR3 is TGTGCCAGCAGTGCAAGGAGTGAAGCTTTCTTT. Translation: CASSARSEAFF.

This clone occurred a few times. The V and J genes are TRBV6-5 and TRBJ1-2; 8 bases align to TRBD1. CDR1 is MNHEY and CDR2 is SVGAGI in the germline V gene. V dropped 7 bases and J dropped 1; count of bases not matched to a gene: 5. The CDR3 loop spans 14 amino acids. The CDR3 sequence: CASKSGGGNYGYTF. The CDR3 DNA sequence: TGTGCCAGCAAATCAGGGGGCGGTAACTATGGCTACACCTTC.

This clone was recorded once. The chain links TRBV12-5 to TRBJ2-7, with 10 nucleotides matching TRBD2. V gave up 2 bases and J gave up 4 bases; unmatched junction bases: 14. The CDR3 runs 18 residues. In germline, CDR1 is LGHNT, CDR2 FRNRAP. CDR3 region: CASGLSRQSGRAKYEQYF. The CDR3 DNA sequence: TGTGCTAGTGGTTTGTCCCGCCAAAGCGGGAGGGCCAAATACGAGCAGTACTTC.

V and J are TRBV7-9 and TRBJ1-2; 10 nucleotides align to TRBD1. The CDR3 is 13 residues long. Germline loops: CDR1 SEHNR, CDR2 FQNEAQ (reference sequence). V was clipped by 5 bases and J by 8 bases; unmatched bases: 5. The CDR3 sequence: CASSRQGAYGYTF. In nucleotides, the CDR3 is TGTGCCAGCAGCCGACAGGGGGCCTACGGCTACACCTTC.

This clone was seen a few times. The chain joins TRBV19 to TRBJ2-2, with D possibly matching TRBD2 (6 bases). The CDR3 consists of 14 residues. CDR1 is LNHDA, CDR2 SQIVND, per germline (reference sequence). With 8 bases removed from V and 5 bases from J, the gap between germline ends came to 15 bases. The CDR3 region has the DNA TGTGCCAGTTCAGGGCCCCGGGGGACCGGGGAGCTGTTTTTT. Protein product: CASSGPRGTGELFF.

The chain uses TRBV4-1 and TRBJ2-7; 8 bases map to TRBD1. The ends lost 1 base at V and 5 bases at J; junction bases unmatched: 19. The CDR3 consists of 19 residues. CDR1 is MGHRA and CDR2 is YSYEKL in the germline V gene. The CDR3 coding sequence is TGCGCCAGCAGCCAAGCGCTAACCTTTTTAGGACAGGGTTCCAACGAGCAGTACTTC. It yields the protein CASSQALTFLGQGSNEQYF.